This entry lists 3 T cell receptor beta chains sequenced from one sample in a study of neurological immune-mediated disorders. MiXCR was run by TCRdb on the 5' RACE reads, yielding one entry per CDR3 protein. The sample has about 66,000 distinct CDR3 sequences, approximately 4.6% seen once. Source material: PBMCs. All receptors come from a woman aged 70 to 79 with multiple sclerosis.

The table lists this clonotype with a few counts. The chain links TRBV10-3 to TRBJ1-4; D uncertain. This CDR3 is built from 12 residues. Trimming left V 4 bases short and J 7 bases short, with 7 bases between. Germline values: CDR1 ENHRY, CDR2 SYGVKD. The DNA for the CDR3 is TGTGCCATCAGTGTGAGTGGTGAAAAACTGTTTTTT. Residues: CAISVSGEKLFF.

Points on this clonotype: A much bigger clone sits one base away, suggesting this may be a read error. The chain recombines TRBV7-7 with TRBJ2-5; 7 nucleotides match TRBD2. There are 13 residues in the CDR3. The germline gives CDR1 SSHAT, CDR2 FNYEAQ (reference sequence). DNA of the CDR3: TGTGCTAACAGCGGGACCTGGATGGAGACCCAGTACTTC. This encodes CANSGTWMETQYF.

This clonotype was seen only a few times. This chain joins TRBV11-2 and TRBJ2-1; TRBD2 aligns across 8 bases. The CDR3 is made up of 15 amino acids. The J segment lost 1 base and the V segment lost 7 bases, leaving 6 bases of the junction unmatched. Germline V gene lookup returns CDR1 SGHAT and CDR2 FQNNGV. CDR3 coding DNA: TGTGCCAGCAAGAGCGGGGGAGAGTCCTACAATGAGCAGTTCTTC. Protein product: CASKSGGESYNEQFF.